This TCR beta chain was retrieved from a study of regulatory T cells in long-lasting Graves disease. Study in general: Over 5 years of antithyroid drugs plus positive TSH receptor antibodies defined persistent Graves' disease. Findings of the study overall: Owing to a sample size that was small, accuracy may have been reduced.

This clonotype was counted between two and nine times. Its antigen is undetermined. Construction of TCR beta libraries relied on iRepertoire HTBI primers and on Arm-PCR targeting CDR3 regions. TCRdb independently ran MiXCR on the multiplex PCR reads; one entry per CDR3 protein. The table has about 310,000 distinct CDR3 sequences, roughly a fifth seen once. The time point was: persistent/refractory GD, antithyroid drugs over 5 years with positive TRAb. From RNA extracted from PBMCs, the TCR library was made. The receptor comes from a female donor with Graves disease. The material was peripheral blood mononuclear cells (PBMCs), obtained when the disease was refractory, from a patient treated with antithyroid drugs.

CDR3 nucleotide sequence: TGTGCCAGCATTACCGGCGGTGGGTACCTGGGGTACAATGAGCAGTTCTTC. Encoded protein: CASITGGGYLGYNEQFF. This sequence joins TRBV6-1 and TRBJ2-1; D is uncertain. The CDR3 loop spans 17 amino acids. Germline V lookup: CDR1 MNHNS, CDR2 SASEGT. Trimming removed 7 bases at V and 4 bases at J, with 23 bases between.